The T cell receptor beta chain described here comes from a study of early T cells in non-severe SARS-CoV-2 infection. As for the study in general: Sequencing input comprised bulk RNA from unsorted whole blood; chain pairing was not available. Points from the study as a whole: Private and CD4 specificities were missed by VDJdb matching, skewed to anti-spike CD8.

About this clonotype itself: Its target is unknown.

Unique molecular identifiers tagged individual cDNA molecules. In TCRdb, the 5' RACE reads were re-called with MiXCR into one record per CDR3 protein. This sample has around 47,000 distinct CDR3 sequences; 9.5% to 11% occur once, and the top ten carry less than 15%. This TCR was recovered from an adult who was a healthcare worker with PCR-confirmed SARS-CoV-2 infection or an uninfected control (not recorded which). Sequenced input: whole blood.

The CDR3 protein is CASSLYLREVPDTQYF. The CDR3 region has the DNA TGTGCCAGCAGCTTATACTTGCGGGAGGTTCCAGATACGCAGTATTTT. This chain connects TRBV7-2 to TRBJ2-3, with 8 bases identical to TRBD2. V shed 2 bases, J shed 4 bases, and the junction held 8 bases outside the gene matches. Germline values: CDR1 SGHTA, CDR2 FQGNSA. This CDR3 region has 16 residues.